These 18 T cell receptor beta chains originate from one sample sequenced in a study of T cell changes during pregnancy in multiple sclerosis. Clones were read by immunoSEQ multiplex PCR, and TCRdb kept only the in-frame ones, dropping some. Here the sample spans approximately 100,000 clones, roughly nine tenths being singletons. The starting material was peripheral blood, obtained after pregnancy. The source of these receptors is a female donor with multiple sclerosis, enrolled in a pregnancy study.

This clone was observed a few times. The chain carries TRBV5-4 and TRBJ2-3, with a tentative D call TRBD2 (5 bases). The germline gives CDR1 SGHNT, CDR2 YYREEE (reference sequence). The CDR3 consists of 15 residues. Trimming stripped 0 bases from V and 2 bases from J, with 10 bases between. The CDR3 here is CASSLELAYTDTQYF. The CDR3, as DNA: TGTGCCAGCAGCTTGGAGCTAGCTTACACAGATACGCAGTATTTT.

The CDR3 loop is CASSLGLLGEAFF. As DNA, the CDR3 is TGTGCCAGCAGCTTAGGACTCTTAGGTGAAGCTTTCTTT. This sequence joins TRBV7-2 and TRBJ1-1; D unclear. CDR1 and CDR2 from the germline V gene are SGHTA and FQGNSA. This CDR3 has 13 residues. The V gene lost 1 base and the J gene lost 7 bases, with 10 bases spanning the gap.

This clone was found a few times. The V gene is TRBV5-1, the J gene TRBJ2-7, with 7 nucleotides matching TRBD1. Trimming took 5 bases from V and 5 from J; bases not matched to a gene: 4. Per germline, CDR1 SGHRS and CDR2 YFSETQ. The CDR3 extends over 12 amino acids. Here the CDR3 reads CASSRDRDEQYF. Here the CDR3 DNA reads TGCGCCAGCAGTCGTGACAGGGACGAGCAGTACTTC. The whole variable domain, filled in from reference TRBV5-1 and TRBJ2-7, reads KAGVTQTPRYLIKTRGQQVTLSCSPISGHRSVSWYQQTPGQGLQFLFEYFSETQRNKGNFPGRFSGRQFSNSRSEMNVSTLELGDSALYLCASSRDRDEQYFGPGTRLTVT.

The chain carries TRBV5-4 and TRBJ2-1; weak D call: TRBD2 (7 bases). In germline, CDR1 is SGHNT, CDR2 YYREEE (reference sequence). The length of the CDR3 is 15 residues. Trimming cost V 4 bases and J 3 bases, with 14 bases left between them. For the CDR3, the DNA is TGTGCCAGCAGCCCTGGGGGGGCGATCTACAATGAGCAGTTCTTC. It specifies CASSPGGAIYNEQFF.

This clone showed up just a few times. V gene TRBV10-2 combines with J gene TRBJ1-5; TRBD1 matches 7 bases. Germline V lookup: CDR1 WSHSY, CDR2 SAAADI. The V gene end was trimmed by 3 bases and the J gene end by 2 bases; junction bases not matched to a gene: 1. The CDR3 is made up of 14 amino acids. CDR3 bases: TGCGCCAGCAGTGATGACAGGGGCAATCAGCCCCAGCATTTT. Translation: CASSDDRGNQPQHF.

The CDR3 reads CASFTGTDTQYF. DNA of the CDR3: TGTGCCAGCTTTACAGGCACAGATACGCAGTATTTT. This chain connects TRBV6-6 to TRBJ2-3; D call uncertain. The CDR3 covers 12 residues. Trimming took 8 bases from V and 1 from J, leaving 7 bases between them. Germline V gene data show CDR1 as MNHNY and CDR2 as SVGAGI (reference sequence).

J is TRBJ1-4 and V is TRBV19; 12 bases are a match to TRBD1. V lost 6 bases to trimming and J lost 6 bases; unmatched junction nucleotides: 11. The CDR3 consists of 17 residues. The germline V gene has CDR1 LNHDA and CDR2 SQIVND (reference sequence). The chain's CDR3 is CASRIPGDRGQDEKLFF. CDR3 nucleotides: TGTGCCAGTAGGATCCCGGGGGACAGGGGGCAGGATGAAAAACTGTTTTTT.

The CDR3 reads CASSVGGGSTDTQYF. CDR3 nucleotides: TGTGCCAGCAGTGTAGGGGGGGGAAGCACAGATACGCAGTATTTT. The rearrangement joins TRBV6-1 to TRBJ2-3; D might be TRBD2 (7 bases). V was shortened by 4 bases and J by 0 bases, with 11 bases between the two germline ends. CDR3 length: 15 amino acids. Germline V lookup: CDR1 MNHNS, CDR2 SASEGT.

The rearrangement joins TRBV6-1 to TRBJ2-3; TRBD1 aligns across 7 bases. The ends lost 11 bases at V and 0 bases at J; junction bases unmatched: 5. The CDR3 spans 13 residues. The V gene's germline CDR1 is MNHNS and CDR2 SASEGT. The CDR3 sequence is CAGGQSSTDTQYF. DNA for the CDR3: TGTGCCGGGGGACAGTCTAGCACAGATACGCAGTATTTT.

CDR3 sequence reads: CASSTKPMGQETQYF. In DNA form, the CDR3 reads TGTGCCAGCAGCACTAAACCTATGGGTCAAGAGACCCAGTACTTC. The chain uses TRBV6-6 and TRBJ2-5; unclear D gene. The CDR3 extends over 15 amino acids. CDR1 MNHNY and CDR2 SVGAGI come from the germline V gene (reference sequence). With 6 bases removed from V and 2 bases from J, the gap between germline ends came to 16 bases.

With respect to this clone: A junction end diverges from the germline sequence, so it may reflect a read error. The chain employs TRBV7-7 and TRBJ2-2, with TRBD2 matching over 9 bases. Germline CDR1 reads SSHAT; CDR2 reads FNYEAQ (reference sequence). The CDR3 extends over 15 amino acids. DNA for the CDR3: TGTGCTAGCAGCTTAGTTAGCGGGGGCACCGGGGAGCTGTTTTTT. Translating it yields CASSLVSGGTGELFF.

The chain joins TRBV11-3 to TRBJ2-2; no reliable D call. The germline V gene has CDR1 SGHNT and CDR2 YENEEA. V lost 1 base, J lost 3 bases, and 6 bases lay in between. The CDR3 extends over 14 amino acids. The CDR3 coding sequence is TGTGCCAGCAGCTTAGGGCAGTACACCGGGGAGCTGTTTTTT. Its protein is CASSLGQYTGELFF.

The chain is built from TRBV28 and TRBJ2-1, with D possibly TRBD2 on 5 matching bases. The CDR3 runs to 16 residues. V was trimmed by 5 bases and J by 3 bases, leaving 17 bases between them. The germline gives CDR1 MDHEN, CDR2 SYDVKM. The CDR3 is CASSSLSGLLYNEQFF. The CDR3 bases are TGTGCCAGCAGTAGTCTTTCGGGGTTGCTCTACAATGAGCAGTTCTTC.

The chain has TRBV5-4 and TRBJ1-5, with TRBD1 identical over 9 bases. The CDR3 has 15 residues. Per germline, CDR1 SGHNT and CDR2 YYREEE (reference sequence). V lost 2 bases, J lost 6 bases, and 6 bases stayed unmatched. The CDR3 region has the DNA TGTGCCAGCAGCTTTGGGACAGGGCCAGGTCAGCCCCAGCATTTT. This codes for CASSFGTGPGQPQHF.

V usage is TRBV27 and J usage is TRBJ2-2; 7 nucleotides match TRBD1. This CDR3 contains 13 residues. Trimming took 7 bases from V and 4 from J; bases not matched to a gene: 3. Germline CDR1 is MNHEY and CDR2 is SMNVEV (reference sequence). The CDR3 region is CASTAGGTGELFF. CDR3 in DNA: TGTGCCAGCACGGCAGGGGGCACCGGGGAGCTGTTTTTT.

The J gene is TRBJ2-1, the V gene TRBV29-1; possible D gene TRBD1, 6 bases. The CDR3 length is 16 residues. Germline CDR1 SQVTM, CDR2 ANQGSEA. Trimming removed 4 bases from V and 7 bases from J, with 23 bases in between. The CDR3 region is CSVGRGSKGVSNEQFF. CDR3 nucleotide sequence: TGCAGCGTTGGAAGGGGGAGTAAAGGGGTATCAAATGAGCAGTTCTTC.

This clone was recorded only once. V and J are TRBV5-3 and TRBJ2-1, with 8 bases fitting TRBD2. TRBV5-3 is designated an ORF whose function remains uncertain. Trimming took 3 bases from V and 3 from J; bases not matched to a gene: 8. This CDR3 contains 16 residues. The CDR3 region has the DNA TGTGCCAGAAGCTCGGAGCCGGGACTAGGCTACAATGAGCAGTTCTTC. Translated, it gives CARSSEPGLGYNEQFF.

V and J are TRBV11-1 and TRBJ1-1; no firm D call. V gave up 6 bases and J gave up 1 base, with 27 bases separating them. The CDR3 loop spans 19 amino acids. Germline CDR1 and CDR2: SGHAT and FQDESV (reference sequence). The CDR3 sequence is CASSQDGLYGRNRNTEAFF. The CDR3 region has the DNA TGTGCCAGCAGTCAAGATGGGCTTTACGGGAGGAATCGGAACACTGAAGCTTTCTTT.